The entry below describes one TCR beta chain. What it binds is unknown. This CDR3 contains 14 residues. Trimming removed 3 bases from V and 10 bases from J, with 17 bases in between. Germline CDR1 and CDR2: SNHLY and FYNNEI. The data derive from a study of a mutant IDH1 vaccine in newly diagnosed glioma. Profiled with immunoSEQ multiplex PCR; TCRdb holds only in-frame clones, not every one. Seen here are some 50,000 clones, 65% observed once, and the top ten hold 4% to 5.5%. Regarding time point: week 47, end of study. In the vaccine, a single dose held 300 ug of the mutant IDH1 20-mer peptide, along with topical imiquimod.

The material was peripheral blood mononuclear cells (PBMCs), obtained from a glioma patient whose treatment included an IDH1 peptide vaccine. This rearrangement joins TRBV2 to TRBJ2-3; D may be TRBD2 (6 bases). The TCR originated in a man aged 35-49 years with glioma. Some clones in this sample may be carry-over from other donors' samples. The CDR3 reads CASSERGSWNAQYF. The CDR3 DNA reads TGTGCCAGCAGTGAGCGGGGATCTTGGAATGCGCAGTATTTT.